This T cell receptor beta chain was recovered during a study of blood T cell repertoires in COVID-19. In the study overall: COVID-19 samples collected from the United States, Italy and Spain covered acute and convalescent phases. T cells, B-cell-depleted T cells, or PBMCs provided the cDNA or gDNA that served as material.

Under the authors' procedure: Reference gene primer amplification gave nucleated cell count estimates. Sequencing was performed with immunoSEQ multiplex PCR; in TCRdb, only in-frame clones are kept and a portion is missing. V and J calls and clone size are those listed in that table; D and trimming were worked out from the DNA. This table has roughly 120,000 clones, around 89% appearing once. Trimming stripped 4 bases from V and 6 bases from J, with 14 bases between. Germline CDR1 and CDR2: KGHDR and SFDVKD. The CDR3 runs 15 residues. This sequence joins TRBV24-1 and TRBJ1-4, with a tentative D call TRBD1 (5 bases). The specimen sequenced was peripheral blood. The clonotype comes from a woman between 50 and 59 years old with acute or convalescent COVID-19. In DNA, the CDR3 is TGTGCCACCAGTGACGCTCGACAGACCGATGAAAAACTGTTTTTT. Residues: CATSDARQTDEKLFF.